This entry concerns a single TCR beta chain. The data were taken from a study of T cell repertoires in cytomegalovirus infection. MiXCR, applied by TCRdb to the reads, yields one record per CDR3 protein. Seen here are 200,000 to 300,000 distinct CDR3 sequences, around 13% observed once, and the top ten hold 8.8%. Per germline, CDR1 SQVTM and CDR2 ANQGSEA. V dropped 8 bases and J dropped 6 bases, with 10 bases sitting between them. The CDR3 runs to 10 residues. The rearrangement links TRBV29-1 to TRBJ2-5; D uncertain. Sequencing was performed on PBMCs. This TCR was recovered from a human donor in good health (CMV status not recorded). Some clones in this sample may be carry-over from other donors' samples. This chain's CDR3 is CSLWEKTQYF. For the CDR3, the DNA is TGCAGCCTATGGGAAAAGACCCAGTACTTC.